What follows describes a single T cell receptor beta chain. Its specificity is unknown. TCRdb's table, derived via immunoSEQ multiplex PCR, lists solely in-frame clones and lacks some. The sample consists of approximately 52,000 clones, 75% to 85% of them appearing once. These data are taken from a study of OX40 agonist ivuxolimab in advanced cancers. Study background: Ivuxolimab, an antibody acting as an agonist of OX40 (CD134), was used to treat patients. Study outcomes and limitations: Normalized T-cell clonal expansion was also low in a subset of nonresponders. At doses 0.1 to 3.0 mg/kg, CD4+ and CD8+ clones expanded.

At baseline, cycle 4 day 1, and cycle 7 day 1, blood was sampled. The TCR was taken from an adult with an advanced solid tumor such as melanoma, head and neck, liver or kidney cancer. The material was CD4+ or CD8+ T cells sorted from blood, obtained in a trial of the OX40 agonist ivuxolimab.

CDR3 in amino acids: CATSRDAMAGNTIYF. The CDR3 DNA sequence: TGTGCCACCAGCAGAGATGCGATGGCTGGAAACACCATATATTTT. V is TRBV15 and J is TRBJ1-3; D is unclear. The CDR3 consists of 15 residues. V was pared by 0 bases and J by 2 bases, with 8 bases between. CDR1 and CDR2 from the germline V gene are LNHNV and YYDKDF (reference sequence).